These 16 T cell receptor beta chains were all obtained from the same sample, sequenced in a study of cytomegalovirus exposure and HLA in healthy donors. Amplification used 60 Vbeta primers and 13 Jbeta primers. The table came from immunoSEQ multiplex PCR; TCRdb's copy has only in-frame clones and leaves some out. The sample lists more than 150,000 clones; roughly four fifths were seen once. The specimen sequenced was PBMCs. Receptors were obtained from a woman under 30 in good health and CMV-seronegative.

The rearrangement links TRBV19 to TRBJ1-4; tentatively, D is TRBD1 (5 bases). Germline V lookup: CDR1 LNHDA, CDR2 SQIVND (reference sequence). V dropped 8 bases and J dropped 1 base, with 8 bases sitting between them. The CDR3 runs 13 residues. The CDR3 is CASQGRTNEKLFF. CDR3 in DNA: TGTGCCAGTCAGGGAAGAACTAATGAAAAACTGTTTTTT.

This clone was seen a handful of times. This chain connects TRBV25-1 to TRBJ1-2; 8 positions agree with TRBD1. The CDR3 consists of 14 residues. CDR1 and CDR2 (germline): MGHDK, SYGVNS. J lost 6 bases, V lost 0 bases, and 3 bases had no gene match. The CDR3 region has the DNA TGTGCCAGCAGTGAATATACGGACAGGGATGGCTACACCTTC. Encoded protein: CASSEYTDRDGYTF.

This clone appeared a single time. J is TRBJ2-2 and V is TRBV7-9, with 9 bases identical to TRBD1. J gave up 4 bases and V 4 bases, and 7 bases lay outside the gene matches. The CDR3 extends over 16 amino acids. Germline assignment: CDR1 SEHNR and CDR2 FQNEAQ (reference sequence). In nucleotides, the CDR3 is TGTGCCAGCAGCTCCACCCGGGACAGGGCCACCGGGGAGCTGTTTTTT. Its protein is CASSSTRDRATGELFF. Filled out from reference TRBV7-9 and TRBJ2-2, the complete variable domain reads DTGVSQNPRHKITKRGQNVTFRCDPISEHNRLYWYRQTLGQGPEFLTYFQNEAQLEKSRLLSDRFSAERPKGSFSTLEIQRTEQGDSAMYLCASSSTRDRATGELFFGEGSRLTVL.

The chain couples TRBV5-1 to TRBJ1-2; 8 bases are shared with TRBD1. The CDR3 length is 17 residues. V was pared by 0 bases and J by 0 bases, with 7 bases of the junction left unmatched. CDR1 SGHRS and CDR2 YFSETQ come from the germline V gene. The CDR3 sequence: CASSLAGTGGPNYGYTF. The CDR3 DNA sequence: TGCGCCAGCAGCTTGGCCGGGACAGGAGGACCTAACTATGGCTACACCTTC.

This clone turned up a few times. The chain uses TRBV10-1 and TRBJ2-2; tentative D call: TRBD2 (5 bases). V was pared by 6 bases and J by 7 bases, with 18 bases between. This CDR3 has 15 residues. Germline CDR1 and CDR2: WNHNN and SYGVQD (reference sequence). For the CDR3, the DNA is TGCGCCAGCAGGGCCGGGATACTCGGAGGCGGGGAGCTGTTTTTT. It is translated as CASRAGILGGGELFF.

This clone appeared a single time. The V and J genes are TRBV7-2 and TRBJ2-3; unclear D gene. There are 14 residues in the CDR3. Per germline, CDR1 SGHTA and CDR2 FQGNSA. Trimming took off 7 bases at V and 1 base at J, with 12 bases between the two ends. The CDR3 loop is CASNLWSGTDTQYF. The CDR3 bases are TGTGCCAGCAACCTCTGGAGCGGCACAGATACGCAGTATTTT.

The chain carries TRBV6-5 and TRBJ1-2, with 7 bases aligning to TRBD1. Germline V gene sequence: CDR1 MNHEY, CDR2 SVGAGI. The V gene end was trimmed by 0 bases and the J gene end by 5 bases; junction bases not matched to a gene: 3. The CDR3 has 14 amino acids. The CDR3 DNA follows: TGTGCCAGCAGTTACTCGGGACAGATTTATGGCTACACCTTC. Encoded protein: CASSYSGQIYGYTF.

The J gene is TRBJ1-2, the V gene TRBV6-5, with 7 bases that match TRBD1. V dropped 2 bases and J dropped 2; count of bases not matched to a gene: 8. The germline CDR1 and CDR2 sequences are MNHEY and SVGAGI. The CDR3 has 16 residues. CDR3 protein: CASSYDRAPTNYGYTF. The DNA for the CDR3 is TGTGCCAGCAGTTACGACAGGGCCCCCACCAACTATGGCTACACCTTC.

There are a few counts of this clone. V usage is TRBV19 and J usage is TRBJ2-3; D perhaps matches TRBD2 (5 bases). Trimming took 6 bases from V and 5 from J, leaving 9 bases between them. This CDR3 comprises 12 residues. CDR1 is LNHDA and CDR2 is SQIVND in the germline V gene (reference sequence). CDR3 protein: CASRDWGDTQYF. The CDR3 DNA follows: TGTGCCAGTAGGGACTGGGGAGATACGCAGTATTTT.

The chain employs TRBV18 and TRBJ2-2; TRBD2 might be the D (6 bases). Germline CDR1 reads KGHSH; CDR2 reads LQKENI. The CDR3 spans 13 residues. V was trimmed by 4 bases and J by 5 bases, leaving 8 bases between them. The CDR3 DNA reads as TGTGCCAGCTCACGGGCGGGGACCGGGGAGCTGTTTTTT. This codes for CASSRAGTGELFF.

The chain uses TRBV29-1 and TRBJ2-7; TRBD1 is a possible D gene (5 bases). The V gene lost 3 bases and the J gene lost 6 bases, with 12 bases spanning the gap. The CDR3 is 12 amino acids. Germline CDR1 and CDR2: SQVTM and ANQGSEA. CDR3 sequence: CSVEAQGREQYF. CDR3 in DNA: TGCAGCGTTGAGGCGCAGGGTCGCGAGCAGTACTTC.

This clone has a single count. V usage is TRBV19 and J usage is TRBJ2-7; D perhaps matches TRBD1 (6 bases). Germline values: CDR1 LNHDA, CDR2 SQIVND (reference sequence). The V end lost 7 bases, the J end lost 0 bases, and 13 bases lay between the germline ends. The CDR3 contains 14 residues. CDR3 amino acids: CASKEQTGSYEQYF. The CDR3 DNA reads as TGTGCCAGTAAAGAACAGACAGGCTCCTACGAGCAGTACTTC.

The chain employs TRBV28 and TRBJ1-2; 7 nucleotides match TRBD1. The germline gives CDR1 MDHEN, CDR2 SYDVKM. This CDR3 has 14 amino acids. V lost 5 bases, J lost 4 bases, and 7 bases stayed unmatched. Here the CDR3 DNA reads TGTGCCAGCAGTCAGCTCGGGACAGTCTATGGCTACACCTTC. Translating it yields CASSQLGTVYGYTF.

The CDR3 DNA reads as TGTGCCAGTCAGTTCCAGTCCGGGGTTGGTGAGACCCAGTACTTC. Its translation is CASQFQSGVGETQYF. J is TRBJ2-5 and V is TRBV19, with D tentatively TRBD2 (5 bases). CDR1 is LNHDA, CDR2 SQIVND, per germline (reference sequence). The V end lost 8 bases, the J end lost 5 bases, and 21 bases lay between the germline ends. This CDR3 comprises 15 residues.

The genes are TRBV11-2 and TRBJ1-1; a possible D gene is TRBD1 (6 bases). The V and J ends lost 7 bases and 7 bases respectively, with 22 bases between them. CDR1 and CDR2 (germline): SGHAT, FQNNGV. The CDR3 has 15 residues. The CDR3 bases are TGTGCCAGCACCCGACCGGGACACACTCAGGTTGAAGCTTTCTTT. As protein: CASTRPGHTQVEAFF.

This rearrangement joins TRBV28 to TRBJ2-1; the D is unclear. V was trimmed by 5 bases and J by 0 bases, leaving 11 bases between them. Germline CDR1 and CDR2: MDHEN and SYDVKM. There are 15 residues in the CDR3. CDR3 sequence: CASSGYRSSYNEQFF. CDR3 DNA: TGTGCCAGCAGTGGGTACCGGAGCTCCTACAATGAGCAGTTCTTC.